This T cell receptor beta chain was captured by sequencing in a study of T cell changes during pregnancy in multiple sclerosis. Assay: immunoSEQ multiplex PCR; the TCRdb copy retains only in-frame clones and omits some. The sample shows approximately 20,000 clones, 86% of them seen only once. The CDR3 contains 15 residues. Per the germline V gene, CDR1 is SGHVS and CDR2 is FQNEAQ. V dropped 8 bases and J dropped 0 bases, with 16 bases sitting between them. This clone has just a few counts. The sequence came from a female donor in good health, enrolled as a control in a pregnancy study. The material sequenced was CD8+ T cells from peripheral blood mononuclear cells, taken in the third trimester of pregnancy. The chain combines TRBV7-8 with TRBJ1-1; D unclear. CDR3 amino acids: CASGLSGLLNTEAFF. The CDR3 coding sequence is TGTGCCAGCGGGCTTAGCGGACTGCTGAACACTGAAGCTTTCTTT.